The rows below give T cell receptor beta chains drawn from one sample of a study of T-cell memory formation after mild COVID-19. Each CDR3 protein gets one entry after TCRdb re-called the 5' RACE reads with MiXCR. This repertoire shows under 700,000 distinct CDR3 sequences, roughly 22% found once; its top ten account for approximately 12%. Sequencing was carried out using PBMCs or a T cell subset sorted from them (not recorded which). Receptors were obtained from an adult woman who had mild COVID-19 (a few samples of this study predate the infection). Cell type and time point are not known. The CDR3 runs from the conserved cysteine through the conserved F or W. Fields, in order: clone size, J gene, D gene, V gene, CDR3 protein, CDR3 DNA. The D gene is left open where the match is weak. Expanded clones are given a class, and other clones once, few, many or no size at all.

>.|TRBJ2-7|.|TRBV12-3/TRBV12-4
CASNSGVGDEQYF
TGTGCCAGCAACTCGGGAGTGGGCGACGAGCAGTACTTC
>.|TRBJ1-5|.|TRBV21-1
CAGSQGGRNQPQHF
TGTGCCGGGAGTCAGGGGGGTCGCAATCAGCCCCAGCATTTT
>few|TRBJ2-1|.|TRBV11-2
CASSLDHWTDYNEQFF
TGTGCCAGCAGCTTAGATCACTGGACGGATTACAATGAGCAGTTCTTC
>few|TRBJ2-5|.|TRBV7-8
CASSPPLRVQETQYF
TGTGCCAGCAGCCCACCTCTCCGGGTTCAAGAGACCCAGTACTTC
>.|TRBJ2-1|.|TRBV20-1
CSARDGTISYNEQFF
TGCAGTGCTAGAGATGGGACAATTTCCTACAATGAGCAGTTCTTC
>many|TRBJ2-5|.|TRBV7-9
CASSLGAGARETQYF
TGTGCCAGCAGCTTAGGAGCAGGGGCGCGAGAGACCCAGTACTTC
>few|TRBJ2-1|.|TRBV6-5
CASSYSGSGVWDEQFF
TGTGCCAGCAGTTACTCGGGGTCAGGGGTATGGGATGAGCAGTTCTTC
>.|TRBJ2-7|.|TRBV5-1
CASSLVTANYEQYF
TGCGCCAGCAGCTTGGTAACAGCGAACTACGAGCAGTACTTC
>.|TRBJ2-7|.|TRBV6-2/TRBV6-3
CASSYVSEQYF
TGTGCCAGCAGTTACGTGAGCGAGCAGTACTTC
>few|TRBJ2-7|.|TRBV12-3/TRBV12-4
CASSPLSVGLFYEQYF
TGTGCCAGCAGTCCCCTATCAGTAGGCCTTTTCTACGAGCAGTACTTC
>few|TRBJ2-7|TRBD2|TRBV18
CASSPSPTSGSYEQYF
TGTGCCAGCTCACCCTCACCGACTAGCGGTTCCTACGAGCAGTACTTC
>.|TRBJ2-2|TRBD2|TRBV7-3
CASSLGAEGLARTGELFF
TGTGCCAGCAGCTTAGGTGCCGAGGGACTAGCTCGGACCGGGGAGCTGTTTTTT
>.|TRBJ2-2|.|TRBV6-2/TRBV6-3
CASGGVGSGELFF
TGTGCCAGCGGAGGGGTGGGATCCGGGGAGCTGTTTTTT
>many|TRBJ1-5|.|TRBV7-2
CASSLRTANQPQHF
TGTGCCAGCAGCTTACGGACAGCGAATCAGCCCCAGCATTTT
>few|TRBJ2-7|.|TRBV9
CASSVDNRPYEQYF
TGTGCCAGCAGCGTAGATAACAGGCCCTACGAGCAGTACTTC
>.|TRBJ2-5|TRBD2|TRBV6-2/TRBV6-3
CASSYGLIAGAAETQYF
TGTGCCAGCAGTTACGGTCTTATAGCGGGAGCGGCCGAGACCCAGTACTTC
>few|TRBJ2-7|TRBD1|TRBV9
CASSGRDSNNEQYF
TGTGCCAGCAGCGGCCGGGACAGCAACAACGAGCAGTACTTC
>.|TRBJ2-7|TRBD1|TRBV19
CASSWDRVEQYF
TGTGCCAGTAGTTGGGACAGGGTCGAGCAGTACTTC
>few|TRBJ2-7|.|TRBV23-1
CASSQSGQYEQYF
TGCGCCAGCAGTCAATCAGGGCAATACGAGCAGTACTTC
>.|TRBJ2-3|.|TRBV5-1
CASSRVGVSTDTQYF
TGCGCCAGCAGCCGGGTAGGGGTTTCGACAGATACGCAGTATTTT
>.|TRBJ1-1|.|TRBV15
CATSRGGTEAFF
TGTGCCACCAGCAGAGGCGGCACGGAAGCTTTCTTT
>few|TRBJ2-2|TRBD2|TRBV11-2
CASSRGLGAGELFF
TGTGCCAGCAGCCGCGGACTAGGCGCCGGGGAGCTGTTTTTT
>few|TRBJ2-1|.|TRBV20-1
CSALRGAPSYNEQFF
TGCAGTGCCCTTCGAGGGGCCCCTTCCTACAATGAGCAGTTCTTC
>few|TRBJ2-7|TRBD1|TRBV5-4
CASSSKTGTYEQYF
TGTGCCAGCAGCTCTAAGACAGGGACCTACGAGCAGTACTTC
>.|TRBJ2-1|TRBD2|TRBV4-1
CASSQGVAGGPVSYNEQFF
TGCGCCAGCAGCCAAGGGGTAGCGGGGGGGCCCGTCAGCTACAATGAGCAGTTCTTC
>few|TRBJ2-7|.|TRBV5-5
CASSFAGTGEQYF
TGTGCCAGCAGCTTCGCAGGGACCGGCGAGCAGTACTTC
>.|TRBJ2-7|.|TRBV6-4
CAISPPPHSSYEQYF
TGTGCCATCTCCCCCCCTCCGCACAGCTCCTACGAGCAGTACTTC
>.|TRBJ2-7|.|TRBV3-1
CASRGANEQYF
TGTGCCAGCAGGGGGGCCAACGAGCAGTACTTC
>.|TRBJ2-1|TRBD2|TRBV5-6
CASSLASGSRSYNEQFF
TGTGCCAGCAGCCTCGCTAGCGGGAGTCGCTCCTACAATGAGCAGTTCTTC
>many|TRBJ2-7|.|TRBV29-1
CSVVSGDSYEQYF
TGCAGCGTTGTTTCCGGGGACTCCTACGAGCAGTACTTC
>.|TRBJ2-2|.|TRBV5-1
CASSARDSTGELFF
TGCGCCAGCAGCGCCAGGGATAGCACCGGGGAGCTGTTTTTT
>.|TRBJ2-7|TRBD1|TRBV5-5
CATCRDRGSYEQYF
TGTGCCACCTGCCGGGACAGGGGGTCCTACGAGCAGTACTTC
>few|TRBJ2-5|TRBD1|TRBV25-1
CASSVQDRLKTQYF
TGTGCCAGCAGTGTGCAGGACAGGCTAAAGACCCAGTACTTC
>many|TRBJ2-7|TRBD1|TRBV12-3/TRBV12-4
CASQGQNSYEQYF
TGTGCCAGCCAGGGACAGAACTCCTACGAGCAGTACTTC